Listed below are T cell receptor beta chains from one sample, sequenced in a study of T cells in Graves' hyperthyroidism and ophthalmopathy. TCRdb reprocessed the multiplex PCR reads with MiXCR, giving one entry per CDR3 protein. The sample holds 700,000 to 850,000 distinct CDR3 sequences, 30% to 40% seen once. Input material: blood. The receptors were sampled from a woman aged 40 to 50 with Graves' hyperthyroidism. Each CDR3 is given with its conserved first and last residue. D genes are given only for firm matches. Some rows mark clone size as missing; the rest say once, few, many or name a class of expanded clone.

clone_size | j_call | d_call | v_call | cdr3_aa | cdr3_nt
few | TRBJ1-2 | TRBD1 | TRBV5-6 | CASENTGASYGYTF | TGTGCCAGCGAGAATACAGGGGCGAGCTATGGCTACACCTTC
. | TRBJ2-5 | . | TRBV12-3/TRBV12-4 | CASSYSPQPLGQETQYF | TGTGCCAGCAGTTACTCTCCGCAGCCCTTAGGGCAAGAGACCCAGTACTTC
many | TRBJ2-5 | . | TRBV10-1 | CASSGSGRETQYF | TGCGCCAGCAGTGGGTCAGGTCGAGAGACCCAGTACTTC
. | TRBJ2-5 | TRBD2 | TRBV20-1 | CSAKGGNSNQPQYF | TGCAGCGCAAAGGGAGGGAATAGCAATCAGCCCCAGTACTTC
many | TRBJ1-2 | . | TRBV19 | CASSIGGNGYTF | TGTGCCAGTAGTATAGGAGGGAATGGCTACACCTTC
few | TRBJ2-3 | . | TRBV29-1 | CSVVRGLSTTDTQYF | TGCAGCGTTGTAAGAGGACTGTCGACCACAGATACGCAGTATTTT
many | TRBJ2-7 | . | TRBV20-1 | CSARLGSYEQYF | TGCAGTGCCCGACTGGGATCCTACGAGCAGTACTTC
. | TRBJ1-2 | . | TRBV7-9 | CASSLGLAGDGYTF | TGTGCCAGCAGCTTAGGGTTGGCAGGGGATGGCTACACCTTC
. | TRBJ1-1 | . | TRBV19 | CASTGGGGNTEAFF | TGTGCCAGCACCGGGGGGGGAGGGAACACTGAAGCTTTCTTT
. | TRBJ2-2 | . | TRBV20-1 | CSARGSDQEELFF | TGCAGTGCTAGAGGCAGCGATCAGGAGGAGCTGTTTTTT
many | TRBJ1-2 | TRBD1 | TRBV7-2 | CASSLRGTGRDYGYTF | TGTGCCAGCAGCTTAAGGGGGACAGGGAGGGACTATGGCTACACCTTC
. | TRBJ2-6 | TRBD1 | TRBV12-3/TRBV12-4 | CASSFGTGGFGANVLTF | TGTGCCAGCAGTTTCGGGACAGGGGGCTTTGGGGCCAACGTCCTGACTTTC
many | TRBJ2-7 | TRBD2 | TRBV6-5 | CASRPGTSGSIEQYF | TGTGCCAGCAGACCCGGGACTAGCGGGAGTATCGAGCAGTACTTC
many | TRBJ1-5 | . | TRBV20-1 | CSAGGDAWEQPQHF | TGCAGTGCAGGCGGGGACGCATGGGAACAGCCCCAGCATTTT
. | TRBJ1-5 | . | TRBV19 | CATQDLKNQPQHF | TGTGCCACTCAAGATTTAAAGAATCAGCCCCAGCATTTT
. | TRBJ1-2 | TRBD1 | TRBV9 | CASSGEGGRKSPYGYTF | TGTGCCAGCAGCGGGGAAGGGGGCAGAAAGTCCCCCTATGGCTACACCTTC
. | TRBJ2-5 | . | TRBV6-5 | CASSYGRLQETQYF | TGTGCCAGCAGTTACGGACGACTCCAAGAGACCCAGTACTTC
. | TRBJ2-7 | TRBD2 | TRBV7-2 | CASSQEGSGTSFTEQYF | TGTGCCAGCAGCCAAGAAGGATCGGGGACTAGTTTTACCGAGCAGTACTTC
. | TRBJ1-1 | TRBD1 | TRBV6-5 | CASSYLTGGNTEAFF | TGTGCCAGCAGTTATTTGACAGGGGGAAACACTGAAGCTTTCTTT
. | TRBJ2-2 | TRBD2 | TRBV7-9 | CASSYREDLTGELFF | TGTGCCAGCAGCTACCGGGAGGACCTCACCGGGGAGCTGTTTTTT
few | TRBJ2-5 | TRBD2 | TRBV4-3 | CASSPGTSAAETQYF | TGCGCCAGCAGCCCCGGGACTAGCGCGGCCGAGACCCAGTACTTC
many | TRBJ2-1 | TRBD2 | TRBV20-1 | CSASPGLVGSEQFF | TGCAGTGCTAGTCCCGGACTAGTAGGGAGTGAGCAGTTCTTC
. | TRBJ2-7 | . | TRBV29-1 | CSVVVGTSYEQYF | TGCAGCGTTGTCGTCGGGACCTCCTACGAGCAGTACTTC
many | TRBJ1-5 | . | TRBV19 | CASSIGHNQPQHF | TGTGCCAGTAGTATCGGGCACAATCAGCCCCAGCATTTT
few | TRBJ2-6 | . | TRBV29-1 | CSPRYSNSGANVLTF | TGCAGTCCGCGGTACAGCAACTCTGGGGCCAACGTCCTGACTTTC
many | TRBJ2-7 | . | TRBV7-2 | CASSLAGGLELEQYF | TGTGCCAGCAGCTTAGCGGGGGGGCTGGAGCTCGAGCAGTACTTC
many | TRBJ1-5 | . | TRBV2 | CASRLDRDQPQHF | TGTGCCAGCAGATTAGACAGAGATCAGCCCCAGCATTTT
few | TRBJ1-3 | TRBD1 | TRBV28 | CASTSSGTGDGNTIYF | TGTGCCAGCACCTCCTCCGGGACAGGGGACGGAAACACCATATATTTT
. | TRBJ1-2 | TRBD1 | TRBV7-8 | CASSLGTGINYGYTF | TGTGCCAGCAGCTTAGGGACAGGGATCAACTATGGCTACACCTTC
few | TRBJ2-5 | . | TRBV6-5 | CASSLTGVQETQYF | TGTGCCAGCAGCCTAACAGGAGTCCAAGAGACCCAGTACTTC
many | TRBJ1-6 | . | TRBV7-3 | CASSTRVDSPLHF | TGTGCCAGCAGCACCCGGGTAGATTCACCCCTCCACTTT
. | TRBJ1-1 | TRBD1 | TRBV7-9 | CASSLSPGGRTEAFF | TGCGCCAGCAGCTTGTCCCCAGGGGGACGGACTGAAGCTTTCTTT
. | TRBJ2-7 | . | TRBV5-4 | CVSSLASYEQYF | TGTGTCAGCAGCCTTGCTAGTTACGAGCAGTACTTC
many | TRBJ1-5 | TRBD1 | TRBV6-6 | CASSSGTGSQPQHF | TGTGCCAGCAGTTCCGGGACAGGTAGTCAGCCCCAGCATTTT
few | TRBJ1-2 | TRBD1 | TRBV29-1 | CSVVQGAGYGYTF | TGCAGCGTTGTCCAGGGGGCCGGCTATGGCTACACCTTC
. | TRBJ2-1 | TRBD1 | TRBV15 | CATSRDWGQGNEQFF | TGTGCCACCAGCAGAGACTGGGGACAGGGCAATGAGCAGTTCTTC
many | TRBJ1-1 | . | TRBV7-2 | CASSLVGGVAFF | TGTGCCAGCAGCTTAGTGGGCGGGGTGGCTTTCTTT
. | TRBJ1-1 | . | TRBV13 | CASSQRRGRLSGKAEAFF | TGTGCCAGCAGCCAACGGAGGGGCCGGCTTTCGGGGAAAGCTGAAGCTTTCTTT
. | TRBJ2-7 | TRBD2 | TRBV29-1 | CAWSVGLAPYEQYF | TGTGCCTGGAGTGTAGGACTAGCTCCCTACGAGCAGTACTTC
few | TRBJ1-2 | . | TRBV6-5 | CASKRQEANYGYTF | TGTGCCAGCAAGCGCCAGGAGGCTAACTATGGCTACACCTTC